The 28 T cell receptor beta chains presented below share a single source sample, sequenced in a study of cytomegalovirus exposure and HLA in healthy donors. PCR primers comprised 60 Vbeta and 13 Jbeta primers. TCRdb keeps only in-frame clones here, not all; method: immunoSEQ multiplex PCR. The table has 90,000 or so clones, over 55% seen once. Material for sequencing was PBMCs. Receptors originate from a woman under 30 in good health and CMV-seropositive.

This sequence joins TRBV28 and TRBJ1-1, with 7 nucleotides matching TRBD1. Trimming at V came to 2 bases and at J to 7 bases, leaving 7 bases not matched to a gene. The CDR3 has 14 amino acids. Germline V CDR1 and CDR2: MDHEN, SYDVKM. CDR3 residues: CASSLDRELNEAFF. The DNA of the CDR3 is TGTGCCAGCAGTTTAGACAGGGAACTAAATGAAGCTTTCTTT.

This chain connects TRBV6-4 to TRBJ1-6, with D perhaps TRBD1 (5 bases). The V end was cut by 5 bases, the J end by 3 bases, with 11 bases between. The CDR3 spans 15 residues. Germline-derived CDR1 and CDR2 are MRHNA and SNTAGT. The CDR3 protein is CASSLEDSYNSPLHF. The DNA for the CDR3 is TGTGCCAGCAGTCTCGAAGACAGCTATAATTCACCCCTCCACTTT.

The chain employs TRBV11-3 and TRBJ2-1; possibly TRBD2 for D (6 bases). Germline assignment: CDR1 SGHNT and CDR2 YENEEA. The CDR3 covers 14 residues. Between the trimmed V and J ends, which lost 5 bases and 5 bases, there was a span of 13 bases. The CDR3 here is CASSPGTPHNEQFF. The CDR3 DNA reads TGTGCCAGCAGCCCCGGGACTCCCCACAATGAGCAGTTCTTC. The full variable domain, with the rest looked up from reference TRBV11-3 and TRBJ2-1, is EAGVVQSPRYKIIEKKQPVAFWCNPISGHNTLYWYLQNLGQGPELLIRYENEEAVDDSQLPKDRFSAERLKGVDSTLKIQPAELGDSAVYLCASSPGTPHNEQFFGPGTRLTVL.

The chain links TRBV7-3 to TRBJ1-1; TRBD1 aligns across 9 bases. The trim removed 0 bases at V and 1 base at J, leaving 0 bases unmatched. The CDR3 length is 15 residues. Germline values: CDR1 SGHTA, CDR2 FQGTGA. CDR3 sequence (DNA): TGTGCCAGCAGCTTAACGGGACAGGGGAACACTGAAGCTTTCTTT. Translating it yields CASSLTGQGNTEAFF.

The chain combines TRBV9 with TRBJ2-5; 7 bases are shared with TRBD2. The ends lost 3 bases at V and 5 bases at J; junction bases unmatched: 10. The CDR3 is 15 amino acids. Germline V gene sequence: CDR1 SGDLS, CDR2 YYNGEE. The CDR3 reads CASSAWDGGRETQYF. The CDR3 DNA is TGTGCCAGCAGCGCCTGGGACGGGGGGAGGGAGACCCAGTACTTC.

This rearrangement joins TRBV4-1 to TRBJ1-2; 7 bases align to TRBD1. This CDR3 region has 15 residues. The germline V gene encodes CDR1 MGHRA and CDR2 YSYEKL. V lost 0 bases, J lost 4 bases, and 5 bases stayed unmatched. The CDR3 sequence: CASSQDGAGGYGYTF. CDR3 bases: TGCGCCAGCAGCCAAGATGGGGCAGGGGGCTATGGCTACACCTTC.

This sequence joins TRBV18 and TRBJ1-1; no clear D. The CDR3 loop spans 13 amino acids. The germline gives CDR1 KGHSH, CDR2 LQKENI. Trimming took 6 bases from V and 1 from J, leaving 9 bases between them. The CDR3 DNA follows: TGTGCCAGCTCTCTCGCGGAGAACACTGAAGCTTTCTTT. Translating gives CASSLAENTEAFF.

This clone was detected a few times. The rearrangement uses TRBV11-2 and TRBJ2-5; D remains unclear. The DNA end favors TRBJ2-7, so the J call may be wrong. Germline V gene lookup returns CDR1 SGHAT and CDR2 FQNNGV. This CDR3 has 14 amino acids. The CDR3 spells CASSLDQPPYEQYF. CDR3 in DNA: TGTGCCAGCAGCTTAGATCAACCACCCTACGAGCAGTACTTC.

This clone has a handful of counts. The chain has TRBV6-5 and TRBJ2-5; tentative D call: TRBD1 (5 bases). The V end lost 0 bases, the J end lost 6 bases, and 11 bases lay between the germline ends. The CDR3 length is 14 residues. From germline, CDR1 is MNHEY and CDR2 SVGAGI. The CDR3 protein is CASSYSALGQTQYF. CDR3 nucleotides: TGTGCCAGCAGTTACTCGGCCCTGGGGCAGACCCAGTACTTC.

CDR3 coding DNA: TGTGCCAGCAGCTTAAAGGGGCCTCGGGGGGAGCTGTTTTTT. This gives the protein CASSLKGPRGELFF. The chain couples TRBV7-3 to TRBJ2-2, with D possibly being TRBD1 (5 bases). Germline CDR1 reads SGHTA; CDR2 reads FQGTGA. The V end was cut by 1 base, the J end by 8 bases, with 11 bases between. The CDR3 totals 14 residues.

This chain uses TRBV5-1 with TRBJ2-5, with 10 bases that match TRBD2. The CDR3 consists of 15 residues. Germline assignment: CDR1 SGHRS and CDR2 YFSETQ. Trimming removed 3 bases from V and 0 bases from J; junction bases left unmatched: 2. CDR3 in amino acids: CASSSLAGYQETQYF. The CDR3 nucleotides are TGCGCCAGCAGCTCACTAGCGGGGTACCAAGAGACCCAGTACTTC.

The rearrangement joins TRBV15 to TRBJ1-1; possible D gene TRBD1, 5 bases. Germline CDR1 LNHNV, CDR2 YYDKDF (reference sequence). With 4 bases removed from V and 10 bases from J, the gap between germline ends came to 16 bases. The CDR3 runs to 13 residues. Here the CDR3 reads CATSTSMGGVAFF. CDR3 coding DNA: TGTGCCACCAGCACCTCAATGGGGGGAGTAGCTTTCTTT.

The V gene is TRBV2, the J gene TRBJ1-6; D remains unclear. Germline assignment: CDR1 SNHLY and CDR2 FYNNEI. The CDR3 consists of 14 residues. The V end lost 6 bases, the J end lost 9 bases, and 15 bases lay between the germline ends. The CDR3 nucleotides are TGTGCCAGCAGCCCTAATTCAAACGCTTCACCCCTCCACTTT. Its protein product is CASSPNSNASPLHF.

The chain joins TRBV7-8 to TRBJ2-1, with 10 nucleotides matching TRBD1. From germline, CDR1 is SGHVS and CDR2 FQNEAQ. V was pared by 1 base and J by 14 bases, with 8 bases of the junction left unmatched. This CDR3 comprises 14 residues. CDR3 coding DNA: TGTGCCAGCAGCTTAGACTGGGGGGACAGGGGTGAGTTCTTC. Protein: CASSLDWGDRGEFF.

The J gene is TRBJ2-2, the V gene TRBV6-1; a weak D match, TRBD1 (6 bases). V dropped 2 bases and J dropped 3 bases, with 19 bases sitting between them. CDR1 and CDR2 from the germline V gene are MNHNS and SASEGT. This CDR3 is 18 amino acids long. The CDR3 loop is CASSEPGKNRVHTGELFF. The CDR3, as DNA: TGTGCCAGCAGTGAACCGGGGAAAAACAGGGTTCACACCGGGGAGCTGTTTTTT.

V gene TRBV7-9 combines with J gene TRBJ2-1, with unresolved D. Germline CDR1 and CDR2: SEHNR and FQNEAQ (reference sequence). This CDR3 contains 14 residues. Trimming stripped 1 base from V and 7 bases from J, with 11 bases between. CDR3 amino acids: CASSLVAAANEQFF. The CDR3 nucleotides are TGTGCCAGCAGCTTAGTGGCCGCGGCAAATGAGCAGTTCTTC.

The chain carries TRBV9 and TRBJ2-2; a weak D match, TRBD2 (6 bases). Trimming left V 8 bases short and J 4 bases short, with 15 bases between. This CDR3 has 14 amino acids. The germline V gene has CDR1 SGDLS and CDR2 YYNGEE. The CDR3 DNA follows: TGTGCCAGTAGCCTTAGCGGTGGCACCGGGGAGCTGTTTTTT. Amino acid sequence: CASSLSGGTGELFF.

The rearrangement links TRBV4-3 to TRBJ2-1; the D gene is possibly TRBD1 (5 bases). Germline CDR1 is LGHNA and CDR2 is YSLEER. The V gene lost 0 bases and the J gene lost 6 bases, with 12 bases spanning the gap. The length of the CDR3 is 15 residues. The CDR3 DNA follows: TGCGCCAGCAGCCAAGAAGGCAGGGTGGGCAATGAGCAGTTCTTC. Its protein product is CASSQEGRVGNEQFF.

The chain uses TRBV4-2 and TRBJ2-7; a weak D match, TRBD2 (5 bases). Trimming cost V 0 bases and J 0 bases, with 9 bases left between them. Looked up from germline, CDR1 is LGHNA and CDR2 is YNFKEQ. The CDR3 length is 15 residues. The CDR3 sequence is CASSQEGLYSYEQYF. CDR3 coding DNA: TGTGCCAGCAGCCAAGAAGGACTGTACTCCTACGAGCAGTACTTC.

V gene TRBV4-2 combines with J gene TRBJ1-1; D is unclear. Trimming pared 0 bases from V and 2 bases from J, leaving 10 bases between. The V gene's germline CDR1 is LGHNA and CDR2 YNFKEQ. The CDR3 has 15 residues. CDR3 region: CASSQDLAGNTEAFF. DNA of the CDR3: TGTGCCAGCAGCCAAGACCTGGCGGGAAACACTGAAGCTTTCTTT.

This clone appeared a few times. The chain joins TRBV5-5 to TRBJ1-5; TRBD1 might be the D (5 bases). The CDR3 has 16 amino acids. Germline-derived CDR1 and CDR2 are SGHKS and YYEKEE (reference sequence). Trimming removed 4 bases at V and 0 bases at J, with 14 bases between. CDR3 nucleotides: TGTGCCAGCAGCCGAGAGGGGACTAATAGCAATCAGCCCCAGCATTTT. It yields the protein CASSREGTNSNQPQHF.

J is TRBJ2-1 and V is TRBV21-1; TRBD2, the table's D call, lacks a check against the DNA. TRBV21-1 represents a pseudogene. The CDR3 consists of 17 residues. The CDR3 here is CASSKEVKRLATNEQFF. The CDR3 nucleotides are TGTGCCAGCAGCAAAGAGGTAAAGAGACTAGCGACCAATGAGCAGTTCTTC.

The V call is TRBV4-1, the J call TRBJ2-3, with 9 bases aligning to TRBD2. In germline, CDR1 is MGHRA, CDR2 YSYEKL. The junction had 2 bases not matched to a gene; V was cut back by 1 base and J by 3 bases. The CDR3 has 15 amino acids. The CDR3 DNA sequence: TGCGCCAGCAGCCAAGTTAGCGGGGGAACAGATACGCAGTATTTT. Amino acids: CASSQVSGGTDTQYF.

This clone was picked up a small number of times. Mismatch with germline at one junction end may stem from a read error. This sequence joins TRBV7-7 and TRBJ2-2; no clear D. Germline V CDR1 and CDR2: SSHAT, FNYEAQ (reference sequence). This CDR3 region has 13 residues. This CDR3 is CASSPQLPGELFF. CDR3 bases: TGTGCTAGCAGCCCCCAACTCCCCGGGGAGCTGTTTTTT.

This rearrangement joins TRBV30 to TRBJ2-3, with D hard to call. Trimming removed 0 bases at V and 6 bases at J, with 10 bases between. This CDR3 is 13 amino acids long. The germline CDR1 and CDR2 sequences are GTSNPN and SVGIG (reference sequence). The chain's CDR3 is CAWSVRTSDTQYF. The CDR3, as DNA: TGTGCCTGGAGTGTAAGAACATCCGATACGCAGTATTTT.

The chain couples TRBV5-5 to TRBJ1-1, with D possibly matching TRBD1 (6 bases). Trimming removed 5 bases at V and 3 bases at J, with 17 bases between. CDR3 length: 15 residues. The germline gives CDR1 SGHKS, CDR2 YYEKEE (reference sequence). CDR3 loop: CASSTGGRGYTEAFF. The CDR3 DNA sequence: TGTGCCAGCAGTACGGGGGGCCGAGGGTACACTGAAGCTTTCTTT.

V gene TRBV5-1 combines with J gene TRBJ2-5, with D possibly being TRBD1 (6 bases). The ends were cut back, 5 bases at V and 2 bases at J, with 13 bases in the middle. The CDR3 covers 14 residues. Germline CDR1 SGHRS, CDR2 YFSETQ. This CDR3 is CASRPGEGQETQYF. DNA of the CDR3: TGCGCCAGCAGGCCAGGGGAAGGGCAAGAGACCCAGTACTTC.

The chain couples TRBV27 to TRBJ2-5; 13 bases match TRBD2. The DNA end lines up better with TRBJ2-7; the J call may be wrong. The CDR3 is 16 residues long. Looked up from germline, CDR1 is MNHEY and CDR2 is SMNVEV (reference sequence). CDR3 amino acids: CASSSLLAGGTYEQYF. The CDR3 nucleotides are TGTGCCAGCAGTTCCCTACTAGCGGGAGGGACCTACGAGCAGTACTTC.